The 20 T cell receptor beta chains reported below all come from one sample, sequenced in a study of cytomegalovirus exposure and HLA in healthy donors. The PCR used 60 Vbeta and 13 Jbeta primers. TCRdb's table, derived via immunoSEQ multiplex PCR, lists solely in-frame clones and lacks some. The sample lists about 180,000 clones; 70% to 80% were seen once. The sample comprised PBMCs. The receptor source for this set is a man aged 30 to 39 in good health and CMV-seronegative.

This rearrangement joins TRBV10-3 to TRBJ2-7; 9 positions agree with TRBD1. Germline V gene data show CDR1 as ENHRY and CDR2 as SYGVKD. J gave up 6 bases and V 6 bases, and 9 bases lay outside the gene matches. This CDR3 is 14 amino acids long. The CDR3: CAISPGDRAPEQYF. CDR3 DNA sequence: TGTGCCATCAGCCCGGGGGACAGGGCCCCCGAGCAGTACTTC.

This chain connects TRBV7-9 to TRBJ2-3; TRBD2 matches 7 bases. The germline gives CDR1 SEHNR, CDR2 FQNEAQ (reference sequence). The CDR3 contains 16 residues. V was clipped by 2 bases and J by 3 bases; unmatched bases: 8. The chain's CDR3 is CASSLSTSGKTDTQYF. As DNA, the CDR3 is TGTGCCAGCAGCTTATCAACGAGCGGGAAAACAGATACGCAGTATTTT. Together with reference TRBV7-9 and TRBJ2-3, the CDR3 gives the full variable domain: DTGVSQNPRHKITKRGQNVTFRCDPISEHNRLYWYRQTLGQGPEFLTYFQNEAQLEKSRLLSDRFSAERPKGSFSTLEIQRTEQGDSAMYLCASSLSTSGKTDTQYFGPGTRLTVL.

The chain combines TRBV13 with TRBJ2-2; TRBD2 matches at 7 bases. The CDR3 covers 13 residues. Trimming at V came to 4 bases and at J to 6 bases, leaving 2 bases not matched to a gene. Per the germline V gene, CDR1 is PRHDT and CDR2 is FYEKMQ (reference sequence). The CDR3 region is CASSSGGSGELFF. DNA for the CDR3: TGTGCCAGCAGCTCCGGGGGGTCCGGGGAGCTGTTTTTT.

This clone showed up just once. This sequence joins TRBV30 and TRBJ2-2, with 10 bases matching TRBD1. After removal of 1 base from V and 6 bases from J, the junction contained 8 bases not matched to a gene. Germline CDR1 is GTSNPN and CDR2 is SVGIG (reference sequence). The CDR3 covers 16 residues. Written as DNA, the CDR3 is TGTGCCTGGAGTGGCCGGGACAGGGGTATTGCCGGGGAGCTGTTTTTT. It codes for CAWSGRDRGIAGELFF. The variable domain in full, with the rest retrieved from reference TRBV30 and TRBJ2-2, is SQTIHQWPATLVQPVGSPLSLECTVEGTSNPNLYWYRQAAGRGLQLLFYSVGIGQISSEVPQNLSASRPQDRQFILSSKKLLLSDSGFYLCAWSGRDRGIAGELFFGEGSRLTVL.

The chain joins TRBV10-1 to TRBJ2-2, with TRBD2 identical over 7 bases. The CDR3 contains 16 residues. Germline CDR1 is WNHNN and CDR2 is SYGVQD (reference sequence). V shed 0 bases and J 5 bases; nucleotides not matched to a gene: 6. The chain's CDR3 is CASSESAGVGTGELFF. CDR3 bases: TGCGCCAGCAGTGAGTCGGCGGGAGTAGGTACCGGGGAGCTGTTTTTT.

This clone was seen a handful of times. V gene TRBV12-5 combines with J gene TRBJ1-2; 9 bases agree with TRBD1. CDR3 length: 14 residues. Looked up from germline, CDR1 is LGHNT and CDR2 is FRNRAP. V shed 6 bases and J 7 bases; nucleotides not matched to a gene: 9. The CDR3 sequence: CASGLQGALGGYTF. The CDR3 nucleotides are TGTGCTAGTGGACTACAGGGGGCTCTGGGTGGCTACACCTTC.

The genes are TRBV18 and TRBJ1-4, with unresolved D. Trimming left V 1 base short and J 4 bases short, with 4 bases between. The CDR3 sequence is 13 residues long. The V gene's germline CDR1 is KGHSH and CDR2 LQKENI. This chain's CDR3 is CASSPRSNEKLFF. The CDR3 nucleotides read TGTGCCAGCTCACCACGGAGTAATGAAAAACTGTTTTTT.

The V gene is TRBV7-3, the J gene TRBJ2-5, with D maybe TRBD1 (5 bases). V gave up 0 bases and J gave up 5 bases, with 13 bases separating them. CDR1 and CDR2 (germline): SGHTA, FQGTGA. The CDR3 is made up of 15 amino acids. The CDR3 coding sequence is TGTGCCAGCAGCTTAACGGGGCGAGCCATGGAGACCCAGTACTTC. Translation: CASSLTGRAMETQYF.

V gene TRBV4-3 combines with J gene TRBJ1-4, with 7 bases that match TRBD1. The CDR3 covers 16 residues. Germline CDR1 is LGHNA and CDR2 is YSLEER. V lost 1 base to trimming and J lost 7 bases; unmatched junction nucleotides: 9. The DNA of the CDR3 is TGCGCCAGCAGCCAAGTCGCGACAGGGCTGATTGAAAAACTGTTTTTT. It yields the protein CASSQVATGLIEKLFF.

The rearrangement joins TRBV7-2 to TRBJ2-2; TRBD2 matches 11 bases. The germline V gene has CDR1 SGHTA and CDR2 FQGNSA. V trimming: 6 bases; J trimming: 1 base; junction bases outside the gene matches: 1. This CDR3 spans 15 amino acids. The CDR3 sequence: CASRGTSGNTGELFF. The CDR3, as DNA: TGTGCCAGCAGAGGGACTAGCGGGAACACCGGGGAGCTGTTTTTT.

This sequence joins TRBV7-8 and TRBJ2-5, with 8 nucleotides matching TRBD2. J gave up 5 bases and V 5 bases, and 7 bases lay outside the gene matches. The CDR3 runs 14 residues. The germline V gene has CDR1 SGHVS and CDR2 FQNEAQ. In DNA form, the CDR3 reads TGTGCCAGCAGCACTAGCGGCTCCGGGGAGACCCAGTACTTC. Its protein is CASSTSGSGETQYF.

The gene calls are TRBV5-6 and TRBJ1-2; 11 bases are shared with TRBD1. With V trimmed by 4 bases and J by 4 bases, 6 bases remained unmatched. Germline CDR1 is SGHDT and CDR2 is YYEEEE. This CDR3 spans 15 amino acids. The CDR3 nucleotides are TGTGCCAGCAGCAGGGGACAGGGGGGATTCTATGGCTACACCTTC. Residues: CASSRGQGGFYGYTF.

The chain joins TRBV4-3 to TRBJ1-4; no clear D gene. V shed 0 bases and J shed 4 bases, with 9 bases lying between them. CDR1 and CDR2 (germline): LGHNA, YSLEER. This CDR3 comprises 15 residues. The CDR3 spells CASSQDRRNNEKLFF. In nucleotides, the CDR3 is TGCGCCAGCAGCCAAGATAGGAGGAATAATGAAAAACTGTTTTTT.

The chain has TRBV5-4 and TRBJ2-7, with a tentative D call TRBD1 (5 bases). CDR1 is SGHNT, CDR2 YYREEE, per germline (reference sequence). The CDR3 extends over 15 amino acids. The V end lost 2 bases, the J end lost 3 bases, and 15 bases lay between the germline ends. The CDR3 bases are TGTGCCAGCAGCTTAGAAGTGCAGGGTTACTACGAGCAGTACTTC. This sequence encodes CASSLEVQGYYEQYF.

V usage is TRBV5-1 and J usage is TRBJ2-7; possibly TRBD2 for D (6 bases). Germline-derived CDR1 and CDR2 are SGHRS and YFSETQ. V was trimmed by 2 bases and J by 5 bases, leaving 11 bases between them. The CDR3 has 13 amino acids. The CDR3 here is CASSFFGEDEQYF. The CDR3 DNA reads TGCGCCAGCAGCTTCTTCGGGGAGGACGAGCAGTACTTC.

The chain uses TRBV4-3 and TRBJ2-7; 10 bases match TRBD1. This CDR3 region has 15 residues. Germline loops: CDR1 LGHNA, CDR2 YSLEER. V lost 4 bases, J lost 4 bases, and 7 bases stayed unmatched. The DNA for the CDR3 is TGCGCCAGCAGCCCCCGGACAGGGGGACCATACGAGCAGTACTTC. Encoded protein: CASSPRTGGPYEQYF.

The V gene is TRBV6-5, the J gene TRBJ2-1; TRBD1 might be the D (6 bases). This CDR3 spans 11 amino acids. Germline V gives CDR1 MNHEY, CDR2 SVGAGI. V lost 9 bases, J lost 10 bases, and 13 bases lay in between. CDR3 in DNA: TGTGCCAGTCAAAAGACAGGAGAGCAGTTCTTC. Residues: CASQKTGEQFF.

This clone was picked up one time. CDR3 DNA sequence: TGTGCCAGCAGGTTAGGGGGTTCCACTGAAGCTTTCTTT. Translation: CASRLGGSTEAFF. The rearrangement joins TRBV4-2 to TRBJ1-1; maybe TRBD1 (6 bases). Germline CDR1 reads LGHNA; CDR2 reads YNFKEQ. Trimming took 6 bases from V and 4 from J, leaving 12 bases between them. The CDR3 is 13 amino acids.

The chain carries TRBV25-1 and TRBJ2-2, with 10 bases matching TRBD2. This CDR3 comprises 18 residues. CDR1 and CDR2 (germline): MGHDK, SYGVNS. J was trimmed by 3 bases and V by 4 bases; bases with no gene match: 11. CDR3 loop: CASSGMESGRAYTGELFF. The CDR3 DNA is TGTGCCAGCAGTGGTATGGAGAGCGGGAGGGCCTACACCGGGGAGCTGTTTTTT.

The chain is built from TRBV28 and TRBJ2-5; 8 positions agree with TRBD2. This CDR3 is built from 15 residues. Looked up from germline, CDR1 is MDHEN and CDR2 is SYDVKM. Unmatched junction bases numbered 4, after V lost 0 bases and J lost 4 bases. For the CDR3, the DNA is TGTGCCAGCAGTTTATGGAGCGGGGGCACAGAGACCCAGTACTTC. Protein: CASSLWSGGTETQYF.